This TCR beta chain originates from a study of blood T cells in healthy people across ages. The V end was cut by 2 bases, the J end by 11 bases, with 9 bases between. The germline V gene has CDR1 SNHLY and CDR2 FYNNEI. The CDR3 length is 11 residues. This clonotype was found once. Its target is unknown. Whole-study results and caveats: Diversity figures based on one million T cells were deemed too low.

It was with a sample-barcoded 5' primer and a J-beta primer mix that a second PCR of roughly 7 to 12 cycles was run. Tagging of each cDNA molecule was performed by a template-switch adaptor with 12 random nucleotides. Sequencing recovered at least 2.5 million CDR3-containing paired-end reads from each sample. TCRdb reprocessed the 5' RACE reads with MiXCR, giving one entry per CDR3 protein. The sample consists of under 2,000,000 distinct CDR3 sequences, roughly 49% of them appearing once. The TCR sequence derives from a woman in her forties in good health. The chain uses TRBV2 and TRBJ2-5; maybe TRBD2 (6 bases). Material for sequencing was blood. This chain's CDR3 is CASSEREEQYF. CDR3 DNA: TGTGCCAGCAGTGAAAGGGAGGAGCAGTACTTC.